The sequence of this TCR beta chain was determined in a study of cytomegalovirus exposure and HLA in healthy donors. The study, taken as a whole, reports: A later analysis appeared to link common viral pathogens to several of the most significant clusters. Most likely, a cluster of highly shared sequence variants arose as a sequencing artifact. Across donors, presence/absence analyses took sequencing depth to be roughly uniform.

CDR1 WNHNN and CDR2 SYGVQD come from the germline V gene (reference sequence). CDR3 size: 14 residues. V lost 4 bases, J lost 3 bases, and 6 bases stayed unmatched. This clone was picked up a small number of times. Its antigen is currently unknown. Both 60 Vbeta primers and 13 Jbeta primers went into the PCR. Using immunoSEQ multiplex PCR, the repertoire was profiled, and TCRdb retains in-frame clones only, with some absent. Of more than 85,000 clones in the sample, 60% to 80% were seen once. The chain carries TRBV10-1 and TRBJ2-7; 7 nucleotides line up with TRBD1. This TCR was recovered from a woman between 40 and 50 years old in good health and CMV-seropositive. Sequencing was carried out using PBMCs. CDR3 sequence (DNA): TGCGCCAGCAGTGCGAATCGACAGGGCTACGAGCAGTACTTC. Translated, it gives CASSANRQGYEQYF.